The source of this T cell receptor beta chain is a study of T cells in localized non-small cell lung cancer. The study, taken as a whole, reports: Without multi-region sequencing, intratumor heterogeneity could not be excluded. Uninvolved adjacent lung showed higher T cell clonality than tumor. When the top 100 tumor clones were examined, a median approximately 59 of them also appeared in the adjacent lung, which was paired and uninvolved. Greater T cell density in blood accompanied longer overall survival.

Worth noting for this clone: Its cognate antigen is unknown.

V gave up 2 bases and J gave up 4 bases; unmatched junction bases: 4. This CDR3 spans 15 amino acids. The germline gives CDR1 SEHNR, CDR2 FQNEAQ (reference sequence). Here immunoSEQ multiplex PCR was the method, and the copy in TCRdb shows in-frame clones only, minus some. The data show 25,000 to 30,000 clones, with roughly 80% seen just once and approximately 4% held by the top ten. This clonotype was sampled from a woman aged 35 to 70 with stage I lung adenocarcinoma. The J gene is TRBJ1-4, the V gene TRBV7-9; 7 bases fit TRBD1. The sample here was peripheral blood, taken before any cancer treatment. The CDR3 nucleotides read TGTGCCAGCAGCTTAAGGGGACAGTATAATGAAAAACTGTTTTTT. Encoded protein: CASSLRGQYNEKLFF. The full variable domain, completed using reference TRBV7-9 and TRBJ1-4, is DTGVSQNPRHKITKRGQNVTFRCDPISEHNRLYWYRQTLGQGPEFLTYFQNEAQLEKSRLLSDRFSAERPKGSFSTLEIQRTEQGDSAMYLCASSLRGQYNEKLFFGSGTQLSVL.